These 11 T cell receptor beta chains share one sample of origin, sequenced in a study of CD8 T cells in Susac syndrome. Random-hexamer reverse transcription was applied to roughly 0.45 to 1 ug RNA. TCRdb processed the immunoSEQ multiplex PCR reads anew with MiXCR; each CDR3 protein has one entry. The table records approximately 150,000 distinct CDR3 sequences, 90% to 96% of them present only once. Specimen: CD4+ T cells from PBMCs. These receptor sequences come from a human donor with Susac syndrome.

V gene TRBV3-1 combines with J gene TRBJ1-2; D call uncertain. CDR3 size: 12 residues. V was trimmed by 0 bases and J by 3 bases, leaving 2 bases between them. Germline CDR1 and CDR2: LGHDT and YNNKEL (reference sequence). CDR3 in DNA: TGTGCCAGCAGCCAAGACGACTATGGCTACACCTTC. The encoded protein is CASSQDDYGYTF.

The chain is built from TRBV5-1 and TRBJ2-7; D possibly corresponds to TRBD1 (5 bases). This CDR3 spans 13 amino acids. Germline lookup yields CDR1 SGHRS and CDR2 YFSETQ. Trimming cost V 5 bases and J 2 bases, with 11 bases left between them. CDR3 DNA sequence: TGCGCCAGCAGGGAAGGGGCCCCCTACGAGCAGTACTTC. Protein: CASREGAPYEQYF.

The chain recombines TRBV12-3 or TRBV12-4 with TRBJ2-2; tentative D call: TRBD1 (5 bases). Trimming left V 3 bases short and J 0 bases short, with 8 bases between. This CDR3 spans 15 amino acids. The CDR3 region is CASSFTGANTGELFF. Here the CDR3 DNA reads TGTGCCAGCAGTTTTACAGGAGCGAACACCGGGGAGCTGTTTTTT.

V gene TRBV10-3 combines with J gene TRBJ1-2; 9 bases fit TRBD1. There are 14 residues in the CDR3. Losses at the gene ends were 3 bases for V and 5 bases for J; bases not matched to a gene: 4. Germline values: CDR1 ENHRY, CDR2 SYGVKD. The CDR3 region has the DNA TGTGCCATCAGTGACCGGGACAGGGCTTATGGCTACACCTTC. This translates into CAISDRDRAYGYTF.

The CDR3 nucleotides read TGTGCCAGCAGCGCCTTGGGGGGGGGCACAGATACGCAGTATTTT. Translated, it gives CASSALGGGTDTQYF. This chain joins TRBV21-1 and TRBJ2-3; TRBD1 is the table's D call and was not checked against the DNA. TRBV21-1 is a known pseudogene. This CDR3 contains 15 residues.

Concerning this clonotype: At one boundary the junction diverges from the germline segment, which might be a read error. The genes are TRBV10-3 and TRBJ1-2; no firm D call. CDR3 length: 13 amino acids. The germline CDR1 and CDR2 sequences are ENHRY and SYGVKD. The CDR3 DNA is TGTGCCATCAGTGAAAATCCCCTTGCAGGTTGTGCCTTC. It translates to CAISENPLAGCAF.

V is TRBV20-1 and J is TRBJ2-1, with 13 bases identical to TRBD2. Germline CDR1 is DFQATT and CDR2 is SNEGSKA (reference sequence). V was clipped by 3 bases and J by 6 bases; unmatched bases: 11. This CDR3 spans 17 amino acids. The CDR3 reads CSARGTTSGRALNEQFF. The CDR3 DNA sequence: TGCAGTGCTAGGGGAACAACTAGCGGGAGGGCCCTCAATGAGCAGTTCTTC.

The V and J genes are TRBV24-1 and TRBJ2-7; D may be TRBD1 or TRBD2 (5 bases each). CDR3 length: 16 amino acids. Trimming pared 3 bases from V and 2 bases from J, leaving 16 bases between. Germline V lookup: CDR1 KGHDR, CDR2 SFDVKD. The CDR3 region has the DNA TGTGCCACCAGTGATCAAACGGGACGGATAGCCTACGAGCAGTACTTC. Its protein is CATSDQTGRIAYEQYF.

As DNA, the CDR3 is TGCGCCAGCAGCTTTAGGGACAGGGCCCCGAATGAGCAGTTCTTC. This encodes CASSFRDRAPNEQFF. The rearrangement joins TRBV5-1 to TRBJ2-1, with TRBD1 identical over 9 bases. In germline, CDR1 is SGHRS, CDR2 YFSETQ. The CDR3 has 15 amino acids. Germline trimming cut 2 bases from V and 7 bases from J; bases unmatched to any gene: 7.

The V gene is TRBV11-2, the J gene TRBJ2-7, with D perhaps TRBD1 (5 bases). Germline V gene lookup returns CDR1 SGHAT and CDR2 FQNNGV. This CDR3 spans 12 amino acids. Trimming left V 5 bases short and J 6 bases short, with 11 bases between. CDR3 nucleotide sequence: TGTGCCAGCAGCAGAGACAGCTTCGAGCAGTACTTC. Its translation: CASSRDSFEQYF.

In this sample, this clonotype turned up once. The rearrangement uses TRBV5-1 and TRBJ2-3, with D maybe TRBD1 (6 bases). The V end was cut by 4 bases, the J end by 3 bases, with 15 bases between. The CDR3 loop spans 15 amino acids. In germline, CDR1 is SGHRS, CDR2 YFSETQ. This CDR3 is CASSIQDRRTDTQYF. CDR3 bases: TGCGCCAGCAGCATCCAGGACAGACGGACAGATACGCAGTATTTT. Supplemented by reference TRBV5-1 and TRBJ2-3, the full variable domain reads KAGVTQTPRYLIKTRGQQVTLSCSPISGHRSVSWYQQTPGQGLQFLFEYFSETQRNKGNFPGRFSGRQFSNSRSEMNVSTLELGDSALYLCASSIQDRRTDTQYFGPGTRLTVL.